The entry below gives a single T cell receptor beta chain sequence along with its context. There are many counts of this clonotype. Its antigen target is currently unknown. The sample holds no much larger clone one base away, and base qualities are not on file. These data belong to a study of CD8+CD57+ T cells in acquired aplastic anemia listed by TCRdb under 2018. The study in broad terms: DNA extracted from sorted CD4+ and CD8+ cells had a mean of approximately 3 ug, with a range of roughly 0.18 to 27.4 ug. A CD8+CD57+ expansion meant a frequency higher than the mean frequency seen in healthy subjects.

The patients picked for sequencing were ones in whom flow cytometry had shown an expansion of CD8+CD57+ cells. Every patient had severe acquired aplastic anemia, diagnosed using the International Study of Aplastic Anemia and Agranulocytosis and Camitta criteria. No patient had received any therapy when blood was sampled. In the study, sorted CD4+ and CD8+ blood T cells from patients with severe aplastic anemia and from healthy subjects underwent deep sequencing of TCR repertoires. Patients were enrolled under clinicaltrials.gov protocols 00001620, 01623167, 00001397, 00071045, 00081523 and 00961064 in the USA. Ficoll-Paque density gradient centrifugation was used to isolate peripheral blood mononuclear cells. Before DNA was extracted, CD4+ and CD8+ T cells were sorted using either FACS or magnetic beads. Results the study describes overall, beyond this receptor: No significant difference in CD8+ Simpson's diversity was found between patients and healthy controls (P=0.060). Around 27 CD8+ CDR3 sequences were shared between patients and controls but appeared highly expressed in patients and within their immunodominant clones.

From a lookup of the germline V gene (reference sequence), CDR1 and CDR2 are MNHNY and SVGAGI. The CDR3, from cysteine to phenylalanine, totals 15 residues. The retained sequence is limited to the CDR3, 45 bases, with the frame set at the first base. For this chain, trimming is 2 bases at the V end and 5 bases at the J end, and the number of junction bases without a gene match is 7. TCR beta VDJ combination and CDR3 sequence profiling used genomic DNA as the template. An Illumina HiSeq 2000 was the platform used for TCR repertoire sequencing. The authors processed their data as follows. Repertoires were assessed using TRBV/TRBJ rearrangement plots, CDR3 size and DJ length profiles, and Simpson's diversity index. The immunodominant clone was defined as the most abundant DNA sequence in deep sequencing data. CDR3 amino acid sequences were screened for sharing across subjects and were compared with published repertoires and the VDJdb database. The public reads were reprocessed in TCRdb via fastp at Q25 and MiXCR, keeping in-frame beta chains. Rows are unified per CDR3 protein, each entry keeping the most common DNA and genes. The V and J calls and clone size come from TCRdb's table, not from the authors' own analysis. The sample records roughly 150,000 distinct CDR3 sequences, 45% to 55% of which are singletons. 2.5% to 3% of the sample is taken by the ten largest.

The V and J genes are TRBV6-6 and TRBJ1-2; 8 of the junction bases match TRBD1. Sequenced input: sorted CD4+, CD8+, or CD8+CD57+ T cells (not recorded which) from PBMCs. The receptor comes from a human donor with aplastic anemia. The DNA reads TGTGCCAGCAGTTACGCTGACAGGGGATCTTATGGCTACACCTTC. This gives the protein CASSYADRGSYGYTF.